The 17 T cell receptor beta chains in this list originate from one sample, sequenced in a study of blood T cell repertoires in COVID-19. Some clones are missing from TCRdb's copy, which holds only in-frame ones; the method was immunoSEQ multiplex PCR. Here the sample spans approximately 220,000 clones, approximately 86% being singletons. The sample was PBMCs or T cells enriched from blood (not recorded which). The receptors originated from a woman in her twenties or thirties who had been exposed to COVID-19.

The chain recombines TRBV11-2 with TRBJ2-2; a weak D match, TRBD1 (6 bases). CDR1 and CDR2 (germline): SGHAT, FQNNGV. With 3 bases removed from V and 5 bases from J, the gap between germline ends came to 10 bases. CDR3 length equals 14 residues. CDR3 in DNA: TGTGCCAGCAGCTTTTGGGGGCGGACCGGGGAGCTGTTTTTT. Residues: CASSFWGRTGELFF.

The V gene is TRBV28, the J gene TRBJ1-5; D might be TRBD1 (6 bases). The germline V gene encodes CDR1 MDHEN and CDR2 SYDVKM. V lost 6 bases to trimming and J lost 5 bases, with 17 bases between them. This CDR3 is 15 amino acids long. The CDR3 DNA reads TGTGCCAGCAGCCAACGACAGGTCACGCATCAGCCCCAGCATTTT. Translation: CASSQRQVTHQPQHF.

The chain links TRBV6-5 to TRBJ2-3; 7 nucleotides align to TRBD2. The CDR3 covers 15 residues. The trim removed 6 bases at V and 7 bases at J, leaving 13 bases unmatched. Germline CDR1 MNHEY, CDR2 SVGAGI. As DNA, the CDR3 is TGTGCCAGCAGCCGTCTGAGCGGGGCCGGCTATACGCAGTATTTT. Protein product: CASSRLSGAGYTQYF.

This sequence joins TRBV5-1 and TRBJ1-4; a possible D gene is TRBD1 (6 bases). Germline loops: CDR1 SGHRS, CDR2 YFSETQ. With 2 bases removed from V and 8 bases from J, the gap between germline ends came to 7 bases. This CDR3 region has 12 residues. The CDR3 protein is CASSLTGEKLFF. The CDR3, as DNA: TGCGCCAGCAGCTTAACAGGGGAAAAACTGTTTTTT.

The chain links TRBV28 to TRBJ2-6; TRBD2 matches 8 bases. V lost 3 bases, J lost 0 bases, and 4 bases stayed unmatched. The CDR3 extends over 17 amino acids. Germline loops: CDR1 MDHEN, CDR2 SYDVKM. Written as DNA, the CDR3 is TGTGCCAGCAGTTTGGCGGGGGGCGGCTCTGGGGCCAACGTCCTGACTTTC. This translates into CASSLAGGGSGANVLTF.

A few counts support this clone. This chain uses TRBV11-2 with TRBJ2-7; D unresolved. Between the trimmed V and J ends, which lost 4 bases and 9 bases, there was a span of 16 bases. The germline V gene has CDR1 SGHAT and CDR2 FQNNGV. The CDR3 consists of 13 residues. DNA of the CDR3: TGTGCCAGCAGCTATTACGGCGGCTCATGGCAGTACTTC. Translation: CASSYYGGSWQYF. The complete variable domain, with remaining parts taken from reference TRBV11-2 and TRBJ2-7, reads EAGVAQSPRYKIIEKRQSVAFWCNPISGHATLYWYQQILGQGPKLLIQFQNNGVVDDSQLPKDRFSAERLKGVDSTLKIQPAKLEDSAVYLCASSYYGGSWQYFGPGTRLTVT.

V is TRBV5-1 and J is TRBJ1-1, with 11 nucleotides matching TRBD1. Germline values: CDR1 SGHRS, CDR2 YFSETQ. The CDR3 loop spans 17 amino acids. The junction had 14 bases not matched to a gene; V was cut back by 4 bases and J by 6 bases. DNA for the CDR3: TGCGCCAGCAGCAGTCGGTTCGGGACAGGGGGTCTCGCTGAAGCTTTCTTT. It is translated as CASSSRFGTGGLAEAFF. The complete variable domain, with remaining parts taken from reference TRBV5-1 and TRBJ1-1, reads KAGVTQTPRYLIKTRGQQVTLSCSPISGHRSVSWYQQTPGQGLQFLFEYFSETQRNKGNFPGRFSGRQFSNSRSEMNVSTLELGDSALYLCASSSRFGTGGLAEAFFGQGTRLTVV.

The V gene is TRBV21-1, the J gene TRBJ1-6. TRBV21-1 is shown as a pseudogene. The CDR3 length is 16 residues. The CDR3: CASSKGMAGRNSPLHF. The CDR3 DNA reads TGTGCCAGCAGCAAAGGTATGGCAGGGAGGAATTCACCCCTCCACTTT.

The chain links TRBV9 to TRBJ2-3, with 9 bases identical to TRBD2. With V trimmed by 0 bases and J by 5 bases, 7 bases remained unmatched. The germline V gene has CDR1 SGDLS and CDR2 YYNGEE. This CDR3 comprises 16 residues. CDR3 region: CASSVDFAGGLDTQYF. The CDR3 bases are TGTGCCAGCAGCGTAGATTTTGCGGGGGGGCTAGATACGCAGTATTTT.

This clone was seen just once. V usage is TRBV18 and J usage is TRBJ1-2; tentative D call: TRBD1 (6 bases). Germline CDR1 and CDR2: KGHSH and LQKENI. V shed 3 bases and J shed 6 bases, with 17 bases lying between them. The CDR3 is 15 residues long. In DNA, the CDR3 is TGTGCCAGCTCACCCCTCCCGGACAGAGCTGATGGCTACACCTTC. This gives the protein CASSPLPDRADGYTF. The full variable domain, its missing parts supplied by reference TRBV18 and TRBJ1-2, is NAGVMQNPRHLVRRRGQEARLRCSPMKGHSHVYWYRQLPEEGLKFMVYLQKENIIDESGMPKERFSAEFPKEGPSILRIQQVVRGDSAAYFCASSPLPDRADGYTFGSGTRLTVV.

This clone appeared many times. The genes are TRBV7-9 and TRBJ1-4, with no clear D. The germline V and J ends were trimmed by 2 bases and 3 bases, with 4 bases remaining between them. The CDR3 sequence is 13 residues long. The V gene's germline CDR1 is SEHNR and CDR2 FQNEAQ (reference sequence). In nucleotides, the CDR3 is TGTGCCAGCAGCTTACGAGCTAATGAAAAACTGTTTTTT. Amino acids: CASSLRANEKLFF.

This clone has only a few counts. This chain joins TRBV29-1 and TRBJ1-1; 11 bases are a match to TRBD1. The CDR3 length is 13 residues. CDR1 is SQVTM and CDR2 is ANQGSEA in the germline V gene. After removal of 6 bases from V and 4 bases from J, the junction contained 4 bases not matched to a gene. The CDR3 spells CSVPGQGGTEAFF. The CDR3 DNA follows: TGCAGCGTCCCGGGACAGGGGGGCACTGAAGCTTTCTTT.

This sequence joins TRBV23-1 and TRBJ2-2; 9 positions match TRBD1. TRBV23-1 falls under the ORF class, with uncertain function. The CDR3 contains 17 residues. With 4 bases clipped from V and 4 bases from J, the junction kept 10 bases outside the gene matches. This CDR3 is CASSPIADRGGTGELFF. The CDR3 nucleotides read TGCGCCAGCAGTCCAATCGCGGACAGGGGTGGCACCGGGGAGCTGTTTTTT.

The chain has TRBV18 and TRBJ2-1, with a possible D match to TRBD1 (6 bases). V was shortened by 6 bases and J by 9 bases, with 18 bases between the two germline ends. CDR1 is KGHSH, CDR2 LQKENI, per germline. CDR3 length: 14 residues. CDR3: CASSPDRGLAEQFF. The CDR3 DNA reads TGTGCCAGCTCCCCGGACAGAGGTTTGGCTGAGCAGTTCTTC.

CDR3 bases: TGCGCCAGCAGCCACAATCGACAGGGTCCGTCGTCTGGAAACACCATATATTTT. It yields the protein CASSHNRQGPSSGNTIYF. The chain combines TRBV5-1 with TRBJ1-3; 7 bases match TRBD1. Unmatched junction bases numbered 14, after V lost 4 bases and J lost 1 base. CDR3 length: 18 amino acids. CDR1 is SGHRS and CDR2 is YFSETQ in the germline V gene.

The chain links TRBV9 to TRBJ2-1; 7 nucleotides match TRBD1. Germline V gene sequence: CDR1 SGDLS, CDR2 YYNGEE. CDR3 length equals 14 residues. Trimming cost V 1 base and J 3 bases; bases outside gene matches: 1. The CDR3 spells CASSVRDSYNEQFF. The CDR3 coding sequence is TGTGCCAGCAGCGTACGGGACAGCTACAATGAGCAGTTCTTC.

The chain couples TRBV5-1 to TRBJ1-2, with TRBD1 matching 9 bases. CDR1 is SGHRS, CDR2 YFSETQ, per germline. The CDR3 has 12 amino acids. V trimming: 3 bases; J trimming: 7 bases; junction bases outside the gene matches: 1. DNA for the CDR3: TGCGCCAGCAGCTCGGGACAGGGTGGCTACACCTTC. It translates to CASSSGQGGYTF.